The T cell receptor beta chain described here comes from a study of blood T cells in healthy people across ages. Study-wide context: Template-switching capture recovered about one barcoded beta molecule per two T cells.

Study-wide points: While age rose, TCR beta diversity per million T cells dropped in a roughly linear way. Long-lived and aged donors differed, with more naive CD4+ cells and higher diversity in the long-lived.

V was pared by 5 bases and J by 4 bases, with 8 bases of the junction left unmatched. The germline gives CDR1 SGHVS, CDR2 FQNEAQ. This CDR3 has 14 amino acids. A second roughly 6 to 11 cycle PCR used barcoded and J-beta primers. Any given sample supplied a minimum of 2.5 million CDR3-containing paired-end reads. A single record per CDR3 protein comes from TCRdb applying MiXCR to the 5' RACE reads. The repertoire holds 550,000 to 750,000 distinct CDR3 sequences, with under 25% as singletons. Details on this clonotype: Its antigen is still unknown.

The sequenced sample consisted of blood. The origin of this receptor is a man in his 70s in good health. The chain joins TRBV7-8 to TRBJ2-7; 7 bases match TRBD1. The CDR3 region is CASSVGQVPYEQYF. CDR3 bases: TGTGCCAGCAGCGTAGGACAGGTACCTTACGAGCAGTACTTC.